This TCR beta chain emerged from a study of shared clonotypes between healthy human individuals. Produced via immunoSEQ multiplex PCR; TCRdb's table is partial and in-frame only. This sample yields about 1 million clones, of which roughly 75% are seen a single time; nearly 1.5% belongs to the top ten. The V end lost 0 bases, the J end lost 3 bases, and 9 bases lay between the germline ends. The CDR3 covers 14 residues. Germline lookup yields CDR1 ENHRY and CDR2 SYGVKD. The sample consisted of memory CD4+ T cells sorted from blood. The subset is: CD45RA-negative fraction. The chain joins TRBV10-3 to TRBJ2-7; D may be TRBD1 (5 bases). The clonotype was recovered from a man aged 18 to 29 in good health. CDR3 in DNA: TGTGCCATCAGTGAGTCGACAGAAATCTACGAGCAGTACTTC. Its protein is CAISESTEIYEQYF.